A single sample is the source of the 11 T cell receptor beta chains below, sequenced in a study of graft-versus-host responses after intestinal transplantation. Here immunoSEQ multiplex PCR was the method, and the copy in TCRdb shows in-frame clones only, minus some. The sample comprises around 97,000 clones, roughly 93% of which are singletons, and 1% to 1.5% rests with the top ten. The antigens these receptors bind are not known. Sequencing was performed on unstimulated CD8+ T cells sorted from spleen or lymph node cells, taken before intestinal transplant. Receptor source: a human donor who received an intestinal transplant.

The gene calls are TRBV19 and TRBJ2-7; 7 bases map to TRBD1. V dropped 5 bases and J dropped 1; count of bases not matched to a gene: 8. The CDR3 runs 15 residues. From germline, CDR1 is LNHDA and CDR2 SQIVND (reference sequence). The CDR3 coding sequence is TGTGCCAGTAGTTTTCAACAGGGGCCGTCCTACGAGCAGTACTTC. Protein product: CASSFQQGPSYEQYF.

The V and J genes are TRBV7-6 and TRBJ1-1; D may be TRBD1 (6 bases). CDR1 and CDR2 from the germline V gene are SGHVS and FNYEAQ. The CDR3 covers 13 residues. V shed 6 bases and J shed 4 bases, with 12 bases lying between them. CDR3 loop: CASRLGAGTEAFF. DNA for the CDR3: TGTGCCAGCAGGCTGGGGGCCGGCACTGAAGCTTTCTTT.

This clone occurred a few times. V usage is TRBV19 and J usage is TRBJ2-7; tentative D call: TRBD2 (6 bases). Deletions cut 4 bases from V and 7 bases from J, with 8 bases between. CDR3 length: 11 amino acids. Germline V gives CDR1 LNHDA, CDR2 SQIVND (reference sequence). As DNA, the CDR3 is TGTGCCAGTAGTACCGGGGGAGAGCAGTACTTC. Its protein product is CASSTGGEQYF.

J is TRBJ2-2 and V is TRBV28; the D is unclear. Germline CDR1 reads MDHEN; CDR2 reads SYDVKM. CDR3 length: 14 residues. V was trimmed by 4 bases and J by 6 bases, leaving 12 bases between them. Written as DNA, the CDR3 is TGTGCCAGCAGTTCCATCGACACCTCCGGGGAGCTGTTTTTT. Translation: CASSSIDTSGELFF.

On this clone: Other DNA sequences from this sample encode an identical CDR3 as well. V usage is TRBV28 and J usage is TRBJ2-1, with 7 nucleotides matching TRBD2. The CDR3 has 17 amino acids. V gave up 6 bases and J gave up 7 bases; unmatched junction bases: 18. The germline V gene encodes CDR1 MDHEN and CDR2 SYDVKM. The CDR3, as DNA: TGTGCCAGCAGCGCGTCGACCCGGGACTACGTCTATAATGAGCAGTTCTTC. This sequence encodes CASSASTRDYVYNEQFF.

The CDR3 is CSVETPSANYGYTF. As DNA, the CDR3 is TGCAGCGTTGAAACACCGTCAGCTAACTATGGCTACACCTTC. The chain carries TRBV29-1 and TRBJ1-2; D remains ambiguous. The V and J ends lost 2 bases and 0 bases respectively, with 10 bases between them. This CDR3 has 14 amino acids. Germline-derived CDR1 and CDR2 are SQVTM and ANQGSEA.

The CDR3 bases are TGTGCCAGCAGCTTAGCGGCCGGGATTCTGTACGAGCAGTACTTC. Protein: CASSLAAGILYEQYF. The chain combines TRBV7-9 with TRBJ2-7, with D perhaps TRBD2 (5 bases). CDR1 and CDR2 from the germline V gene are SEHNR and FQNEAQ (reference sequence). With 0 bases removed from V and 4 bases from J, the gap between germline ends came to 13 bases. The CDR3 spans 15 residues.

The chain links TRBV2 to TRBJ2-2; maybe TRBD2 (6 bases). The CDR3 has 18 residues. V was clipped by 2 bases and J by 4 bases, with 20 bases between them. Germline CDR1 SNHLY, CDR2 FYNNEI. CDR3 sequence: CASSEPWLAGQRTGELFF. Written as DNA, the CDR3 is TGTGCCAGCAGTGAACCTTGGTTGGCGGGGCAACGCACCGGGGAGCTGTTTTTT.

This clone appeared a few times. The sample has other DNA sequences that encode this CDR3 too. The chain joins TRBV7-9 to TRBJ1-4; D call uncertain. Germline V gene data show CDR1 as SEHNR and CDR2 as FQNEAQ (reference sequence). This CDR3 has 11 amino acids. Trimming pared 3 bases from V and 8 bases from J, leaving 4 bases between. The CDR3 spells CASSLREKLFF. The CDR3, as DNA: TGTGCCAGCAGCTTGAGGGAAAAACTGTTTTTT.

This clone was seen a few times. CDR3 nucleotides: TGTGCCAGTAGGAAGGGGTACTCTGGAAACACCATATATTTT. This encodes CASRKGYSGNTIYF. The chain links TRBV19 to TRBJ1-3; D is possibly TRBD1 (5 bases). The CDR3 extends over 14 amino acids. The ends were cut back, 6 bases at V and 0 bases at J, with 9 bases in the middle. CDR1 is LNHDA, CDR2 SQIVND, per germline (reference sequence).

The V call is TRBV30, the J call TRBJ2-6, with a tentative D call TRBD2 (5 bases). The germline gives CDR1 GTSNPN, CDR2 SVGIG (reference sequence). The CDR3 totals 12 residues. V lost 8 bases and J lost 2, with 7 bases in between. The CDR3: CATEAGANVLTF. CDR3 sequence (DNA): TGTGCCACGGAGGCTGGGGCCAACGTCCTGACTTTC.